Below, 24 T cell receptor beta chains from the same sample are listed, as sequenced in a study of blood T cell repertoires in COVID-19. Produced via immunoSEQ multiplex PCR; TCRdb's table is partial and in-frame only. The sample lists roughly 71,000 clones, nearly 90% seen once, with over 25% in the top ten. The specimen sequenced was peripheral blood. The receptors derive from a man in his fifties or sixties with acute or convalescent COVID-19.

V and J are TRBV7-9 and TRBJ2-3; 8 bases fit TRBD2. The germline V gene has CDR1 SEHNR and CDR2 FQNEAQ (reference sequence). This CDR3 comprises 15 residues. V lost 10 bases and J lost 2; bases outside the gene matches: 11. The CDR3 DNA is TGTGCCATGTCGGGGCTAGCGGGTATCACAGATACGCAGTATTTT. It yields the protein CAMSGLAGITDTQYF.

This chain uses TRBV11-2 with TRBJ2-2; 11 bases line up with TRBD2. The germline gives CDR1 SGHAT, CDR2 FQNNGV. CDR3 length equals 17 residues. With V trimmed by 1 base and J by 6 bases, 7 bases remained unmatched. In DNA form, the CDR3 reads TGTGCCAGCAGCTTAGTCGGTCTAGCGGGGGGCCCCGGGGAGCTGTTTTTT. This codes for CASSLVGLAGGPGELFF.

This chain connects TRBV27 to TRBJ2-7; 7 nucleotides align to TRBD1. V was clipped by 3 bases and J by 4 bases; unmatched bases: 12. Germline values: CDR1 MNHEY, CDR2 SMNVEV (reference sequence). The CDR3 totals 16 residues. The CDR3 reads CASSFGPPRQGYEQYF. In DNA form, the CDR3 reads TGTGCCAGCAGTTTTGGCCCCCCGCGACAGGGATACGAGCAGTACTTC.

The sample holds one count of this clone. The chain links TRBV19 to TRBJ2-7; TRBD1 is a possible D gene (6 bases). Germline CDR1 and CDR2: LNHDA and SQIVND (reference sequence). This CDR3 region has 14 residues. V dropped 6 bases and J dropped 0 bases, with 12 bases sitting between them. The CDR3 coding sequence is TGTGCCAGTAGGAAGGACAGCCTCTCCTACGAGCAGTACTTC. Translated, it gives CASRKDSLSYEQYF.

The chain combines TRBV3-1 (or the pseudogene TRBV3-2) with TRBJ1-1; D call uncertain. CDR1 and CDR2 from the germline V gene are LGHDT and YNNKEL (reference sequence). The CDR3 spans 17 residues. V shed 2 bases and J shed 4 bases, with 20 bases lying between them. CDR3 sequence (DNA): TGTGCCAGCAGCCAAAGATTGCGTATAACACCGGGCACTGAAGCTTTCTTT. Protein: CASSQRLRITPGTEAFF.

The CDR3 is CASTQGGGRSTDTQYF. DNA of the CDR3: TGTGCCAGTACCCAAGGTGGCGGGAGAAGCACAGATACGCAGTATTTT. This chain links TRBV19 with TRBJ2-3, with 7 bases identical to TRBD2. Germline V gene lookup returns CDR1 LNHDA and CDR2 SQIVND (reference sequence). The trim removed 7 bases at V and 0 bases at J, leaving 10 bases unmatched. The CDR3 has 16 residues.

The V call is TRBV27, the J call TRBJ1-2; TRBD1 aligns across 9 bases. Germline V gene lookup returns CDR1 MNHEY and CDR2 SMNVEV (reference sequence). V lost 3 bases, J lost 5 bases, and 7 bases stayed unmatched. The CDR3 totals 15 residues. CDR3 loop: CASSFGGTGMYGYTF. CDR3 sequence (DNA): TGTGCCAGCAGTTTTGGAGGGACAGGGATGTATGGCTACACCTTC.

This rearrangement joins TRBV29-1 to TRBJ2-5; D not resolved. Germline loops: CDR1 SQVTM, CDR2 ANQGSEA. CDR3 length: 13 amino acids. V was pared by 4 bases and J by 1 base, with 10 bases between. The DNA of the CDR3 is TGCAGCGTTGCCGCGAACCTCCAAGAGACCCAGTACTTC. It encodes CSVAANLQETQYF.

The CDR3 region is CASSGLGAGGPGTDTQYF. CDR3 bases: TGTGCCAGCAGTGGCTTGGGAGCGGGGGGGCCAGGCACAGATACGCAGTATTTT. The chain carries TRBV6-1 and TRBJ2-3; 10 bases agree with TRBD2. V lost 4 bases to trimming and J lost 1 base; unmatched junction nucleotides: 11. CDR3 length equals 18 residues. The germline gives CDR1 MNHNS, CDR2 SASEGT.

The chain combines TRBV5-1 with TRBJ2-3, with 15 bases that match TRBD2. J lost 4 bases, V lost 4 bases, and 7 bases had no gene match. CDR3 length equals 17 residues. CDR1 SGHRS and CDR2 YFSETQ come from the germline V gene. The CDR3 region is CASSRTSGGASSDTQYF. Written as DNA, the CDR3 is TGCGCCAGCAGCCGGACTAGCGGGGGGGCCAGTTCAGATACGCAGTATTTT.

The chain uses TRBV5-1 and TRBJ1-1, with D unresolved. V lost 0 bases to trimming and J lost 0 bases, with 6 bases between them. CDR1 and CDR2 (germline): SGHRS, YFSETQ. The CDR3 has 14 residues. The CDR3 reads CASSLGGMNTEAFF. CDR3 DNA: TGCGCCAGCAGCTTGGGTGGCATGAACACTGAAGCTTTCTTT.

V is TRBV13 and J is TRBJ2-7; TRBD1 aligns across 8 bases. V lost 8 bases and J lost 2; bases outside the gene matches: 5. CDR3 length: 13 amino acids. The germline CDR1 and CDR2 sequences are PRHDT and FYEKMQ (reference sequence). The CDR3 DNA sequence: TGTGCCAGCCGGGGACAGGTGACCTACGAGCAGTACTTC. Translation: CASRGQVTYEQYF. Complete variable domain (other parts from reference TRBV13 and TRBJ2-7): AAGVIQSPRHLIKEKRETATLKCYPIPRHDTVYWYQQGPGQDPQFLISFYEKMQSDKGSIPDRFSAQQFSDYHSELNMSSLELGDSALYFCASRGQVTYEQYFGPGTRLTVT.

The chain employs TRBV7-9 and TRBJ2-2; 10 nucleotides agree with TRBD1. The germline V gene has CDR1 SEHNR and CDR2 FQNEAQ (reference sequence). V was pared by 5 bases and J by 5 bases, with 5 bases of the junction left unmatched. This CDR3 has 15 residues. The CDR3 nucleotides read TGTGCCAGCAGCCAGGACAGGGGGAGGACCGGGGAGCTGTTTTTT. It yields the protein CASSQDRGRTGELFF.

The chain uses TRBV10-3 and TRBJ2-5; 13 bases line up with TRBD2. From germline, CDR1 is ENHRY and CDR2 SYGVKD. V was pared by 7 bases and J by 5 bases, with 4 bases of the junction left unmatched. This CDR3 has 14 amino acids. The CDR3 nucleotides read TGTGCCATCAAGGGGACTAGCGGGGTTGAGACCCAGTACTTC. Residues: CAIKGTSGVETQYF.

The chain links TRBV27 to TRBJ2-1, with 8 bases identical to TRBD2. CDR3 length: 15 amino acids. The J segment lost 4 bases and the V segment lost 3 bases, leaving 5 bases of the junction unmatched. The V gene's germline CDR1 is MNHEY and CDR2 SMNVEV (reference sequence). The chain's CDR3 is CASSFRGGQYNEQFF. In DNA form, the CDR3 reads TGTGCCAGCAGTTTCCGGGGGGGCCAATACAATGAGCAGTTCTTC.

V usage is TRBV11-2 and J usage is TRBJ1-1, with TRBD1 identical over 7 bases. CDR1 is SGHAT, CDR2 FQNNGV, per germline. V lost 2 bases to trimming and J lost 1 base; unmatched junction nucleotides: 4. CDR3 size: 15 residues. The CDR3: CASSLYRTGNTEAFF. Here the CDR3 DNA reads TGTGCCAGCAGCTTATACCGGACAGGGAACACTGAAGCTTTCTTT. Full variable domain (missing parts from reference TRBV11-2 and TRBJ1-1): EAGVAQSPRYKIIEKRQSVAFWCNPISGHATLYWYQQILGQGPKLLIQFQNNGVVDDSQLPKDRFSAERLKGVDSTLKIQPAKLEDSAVYLCASSLYRTGNTEAFFGQGTRLTVV.

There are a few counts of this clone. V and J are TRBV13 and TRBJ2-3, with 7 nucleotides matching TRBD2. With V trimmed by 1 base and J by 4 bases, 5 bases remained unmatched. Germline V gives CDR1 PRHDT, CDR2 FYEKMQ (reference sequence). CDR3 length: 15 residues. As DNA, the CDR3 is TGTGCCAGCAGCTTAGTTATGGCGGGGGCAGATACGCAGTATTTT. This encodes CASSLVMAGADTQYF.

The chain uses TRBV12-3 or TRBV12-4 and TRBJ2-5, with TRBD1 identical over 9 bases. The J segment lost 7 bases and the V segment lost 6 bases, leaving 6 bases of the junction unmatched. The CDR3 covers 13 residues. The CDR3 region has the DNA TGTGCCAGCAGACCGGGACAGGGCGCGACCCAGTACTTC. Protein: CASRPGQGATQYF.

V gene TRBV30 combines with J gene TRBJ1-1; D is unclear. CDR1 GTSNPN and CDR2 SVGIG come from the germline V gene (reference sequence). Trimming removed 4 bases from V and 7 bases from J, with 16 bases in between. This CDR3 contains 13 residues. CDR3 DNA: TGTGCCTGGACCCGGTTGGTCGGCGGTGAAGCTTTCTTT. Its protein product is CAWTRLVGGEAFF. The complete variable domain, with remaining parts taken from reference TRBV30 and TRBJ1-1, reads SQTIHQWPATLVQPVGSPLSLECTVEGTSNPNLYWYRQAAGRGLQLLFYSVGIGQISSEVPQNLSASRPQDRQFILSSKKLLLSDSGFYLCAWTRLVGGEAFFGQGTRLTVV.

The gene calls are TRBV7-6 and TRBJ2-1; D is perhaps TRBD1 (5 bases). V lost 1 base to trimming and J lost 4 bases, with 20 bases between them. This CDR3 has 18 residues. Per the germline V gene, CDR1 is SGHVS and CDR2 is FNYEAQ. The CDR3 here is CASSLEVREEKVYNEQFF. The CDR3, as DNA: TGTGCCAGCAGCTTAGAGGTCAGGGAAGAGAAAGTTTACAATGAGCAGTTCTTC.

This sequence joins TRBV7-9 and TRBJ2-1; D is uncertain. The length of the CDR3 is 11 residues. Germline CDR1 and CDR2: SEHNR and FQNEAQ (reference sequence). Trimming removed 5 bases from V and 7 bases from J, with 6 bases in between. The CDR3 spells CASSPTNEQFF. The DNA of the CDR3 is TGTGCCAGCAGCCCTACTAATGAGCAGTTCTTC.

CDR3 region: CASSMDRKNTEAFF. The CDR3 bases are TGTGCCAGCTCAATGGACAGGAAGAACACTGAAGCTTTCTTT. This chain joins TRBV18 and TRBJ1-1; TRBD1 aligns across 7 bases. From germline, CDR1 is KGHSH and CDR2 LQKENI. This CDR3 comprises 14 residues. J lost 1 base, V lost 5 bases, and 4 bases had no gene match.

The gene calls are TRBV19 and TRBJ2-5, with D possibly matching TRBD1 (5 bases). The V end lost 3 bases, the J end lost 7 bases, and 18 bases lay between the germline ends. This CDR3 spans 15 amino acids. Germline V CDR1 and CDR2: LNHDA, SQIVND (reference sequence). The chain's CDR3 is CASSIFGRDSGTQYF. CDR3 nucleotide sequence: TGTGCCAGTAGTATTTTCGGCAGGGATTCAGGGACCCAGTACTTC.

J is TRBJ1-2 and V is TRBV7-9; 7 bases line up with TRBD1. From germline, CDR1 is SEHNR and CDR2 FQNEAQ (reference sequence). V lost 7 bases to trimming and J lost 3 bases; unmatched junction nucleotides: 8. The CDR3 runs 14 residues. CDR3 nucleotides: TGTGCCAGCACCAAACAGGGGACCTACTATGGCTACACCTTC. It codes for CASTKQGTYYGYTF.